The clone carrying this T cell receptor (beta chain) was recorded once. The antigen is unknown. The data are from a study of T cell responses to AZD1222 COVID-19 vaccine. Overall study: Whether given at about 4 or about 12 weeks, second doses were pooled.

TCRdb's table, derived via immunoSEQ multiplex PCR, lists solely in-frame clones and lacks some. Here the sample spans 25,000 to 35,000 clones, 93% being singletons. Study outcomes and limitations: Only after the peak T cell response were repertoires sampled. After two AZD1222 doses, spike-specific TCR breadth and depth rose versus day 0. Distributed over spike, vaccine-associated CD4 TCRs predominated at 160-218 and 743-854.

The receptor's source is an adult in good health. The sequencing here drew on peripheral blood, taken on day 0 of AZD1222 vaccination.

Here the CDR3 DNA reads TGTGCCATCCTAGACGGATCTAGCACAGATACGCAGTATTTT. It yields the protein CAILDGSSTDTQYF. The chain uses TRBV10-3 and TRBJ2-3; no firm D call. The V gene lost 8 bases and the J gene lost 0 bases, with 12 bases spanning the gap. The CDR3 length is 14 residues. In germline, CDR1 is ENHRY, CDR2 SYGVKD.